What follows are 16 T cell receptor beta chains derived from one specimen sequenced in a study of cytomegalovirus exposure and HLA in healthy donors. Researchers ran the PCR with 60 Vbeta and 13 Jbeta primers. The data were produced by immunoSEQ multiplex PCR, yet TCRdb's version contains in-frame clones alone and is incomplete. Among more than 200,000 clones listed, more than 75% were seen once. Sequenced sample: PBMCs. These TCRs come from a human donor in good health.

The chain recombines TRBV19 with TRBJ1-5; D call uncertain. This CDR3 comprises 16 residues. Trimming took 5 bases from V and 2 from J, leaving 16 bases between them. CDR1 and CDR2 (germline): LNHDA, SQIVND (reference sequence). CDR3 in amino acids: CASSAIEAGGNQPQHF. Written as DNA, the CDR3 is TGTGCCAGTAGTGCCATAGAGGCCGGGGGCAATCAGCCCCAGCATTTT.

The CDR3 spells CASSLWTSDNEQFF. In DNA, the CDR3 is TGTGCCAGCAGTTTATGGACTAGCGACAATGAGCAGTTCTTC. The chain has TRBV28 and TRBJ2-1, with 8 positions matching TRBD2. Trimming cost V 0 bases and J 5 bases; bases outside gene matches: 0. The CDR3 loop spans 14 amino acids. Germline V gene lookup returns CDR1 MDHEN and CDR2 SYDVKM. Looking up the rest from reference TRBV28 and TRBJ2-1 gives the full variable domain: DVKVTQSSRYLVKRTGEKVFLECVQDMDHENMFWYRQDPGLGLRLIYFSYDVKMKEKGDIPEGYSVSREKKERFSLILESASTNQTSMYLCASSLWTSDNEQFFGPGTRLTVL.

The table lists this clone with a count of one. This chain links TRBV2 with TRBJ1-5, with D maybe TRBD1 (6 bases). Trimming took 5 bases from V and 11 from J, leaving 19 bases between them. The CDR3 loop spans 14 amino acids. The V gene's germline CDR1 is SNHLY and CDR2 FYNNEI. CDR3 in amino acids: CASSQQGASRAQHF. In nucleotides, the CDR3 is TGTGCCAGCAGTCAACAGGGCGCCTCAAGGGCCCAGCATTTT.

The chain recombines TRBV28 with TRBJ2-5; 7 nucleotides align to TRBD2. The CDR3 length is 15 residues. Germline lookup yields CDR1 MDHEN and CDR2 SYDVKM. The junction had 8 bases not matched to a gene; V was cut back by 7 bases and J by 0 bases. The CDR3 loop reads CASTLGGTYQETQYF. The CDR3 coding sequence is TGTGCCAGCACCCTCGGGGGGACCTACCAAGAGACCCAGTACTTC.

V and J are TRBV7-9 and TRBJ2-5, with TRBD2 identical over 7 bases. The V segment lost 4 bases and the J segment 1 base; nucleotides outside the gene matches: 12. Germline V CDR1 and CDR2: SEHNR, FQNEAQ (reference sequence). This CDR3 has 17 amino acids. The CDR3 DNA follows: TGTGCCAGCAGCTCATCCGCTAGCGGACCTTTCCAAGAGACCCAGTACTTC. Its protein product is CASSSSASGPFQETQYF. Filled out from reference TRBV7-9 and TRBJ2-5, the complete variable domain reads DTGVSQNPRHKITKRGQNVTFRCDPISEHNRLYWYRQTLGQGPEFLTYFQNEAQLEKSRLLSDRFSAERPKGSFSTLEIQRTEQGDSAMYLCASSSSASGPFQETQYFGPGTRLLVL.

The chain has TRBV7-3 and TRBJ2-3; tentative D call: TRBD2 (6 bases). The CDR3 covers 13 residues. Germline CDR1 and CDR2: SGHTA and FQGTGA. V dropped 0 bases and J dropped 5 bases, with 6 bases sitting between them. The DNA of the CDR3 is TGTGCCAGCAGCTTAACGCGGGAAGATACGCAGTATTTT. It encodes CASSLTREDTQYF.

This chain links TRBV28 with TRBJ1-2; 8 bases fit TRBD1. The CDR3 extends over 16 amino acids. Germline V gene lookup returns CDR1 MDHEN and CDR2 SYDVKM. Trimming took 6 bases from V and 2 from J; bases not matched to a gene: 11. The CDR3 coding sequence is TGTGCCAGCAGGCCTCGTGGGACAGGAATCAACTATGGCTACACCTTC. Encoded protein: CASRPRGTGINYGYTF.

V and J are TRBV7-8 and TRBJ2-1, with 8 positions matching TRBD2. This CDR3 contains 15 residues. V shed 7 bases and J 4 bases; nucleotides not matched to a gene: 9. Germline CDR1 and CDR2: SGHVS and FQNEAQ. CDR3 in DNA: TGTGCCAGCACCCGACTAGCGCAAAATTACAATGAGCAGTTCTTC. As protein: CASTRLAQNYNEQFF.

The rearrangement links TRBV7-9 to TRBJ2-1, with TRBD2 as a possible D gene (5 bases). With 1 base removed from V and 8 bases from J, the gap between germline ends came to 18 bases. The CDR3 is made up of 16 amino acids. Germline loops: CDR1 SEHNR, CDR2 FQNEAQ (reference sequence). The CDR3 bases are TGTGCCAGCAGCTTAGGCTCGCGAGGGCTTGGGGATGAGCAGTTCTTC. Amino acids: CASSLGSRGLGDEQFF.

This clone was seen only once. The chain has TRBV11-3 and TRBJ1-1, with D tentatively TRBD1 (5 bases). In germline, CDR1 is SGHNT, CDR2 YENEEA. V lost 6 bases, J lost 8 bases, and 16 bases lay in between. CDR3 length equals 13 residues. This CDR3 is CASRSRGGGEAFF. The CDR3 bases are TGTGCCAGCAGGTCTCGGGGGGGAGGAGAAGCTTTCTTT.

The table lists this clone with a few counts. CDR3 bases: TGTGCCAGCAGTGACACTATCAGACCTGGAGCTTTCTTT. The encoded protein is CASSDTIRPGAFF. The J gene is TRBJ1-1, the V gene TRBV6-1, with unresolved D. CDR3 length equals 13 residues. V lost 3 bases to trimming and J lost 10 bases, with 15 bases between them. CDR1 is MNHNS, CDR2 SASEGT, per germline.

This clone appeared once. This chain connects TRBV7-8 to TRBJ1-4, with a possible D match to TRBD1 (5 bases). Trimming shortened V by 5 bases and J by 4 bases, and 14 bases separated the two germline ends. The CDR3 runs to 15 residues. CDR1 SGHVS and CDR2 FQNEAQ come from the germline V gene. CDR3 coding DNA: TGTGCCAGCAGCCCCAGAGACAGACGTAATGAAAAACTGTTTTTT. This encodes CASSPRDRRNEKLFF.

The gene calls are TRBV29-1 and TRBJ2-1; 13 nucleotides line up with TRBD2. Germline V gives CDR1 SQVTM, CDR2 ANQGSEA. The CDR3 covers 12 residues. V gave up 5 bases and J gave up 9 bases; unmatched junction bases: 1. The CDR3: CSVWTSGGEQFF. As DNA, the CDR3 is TGCAGCGTTTGGACTAGCGGGGGTGAGCAGTTCTTC.

V gene TRBV6-5 combines with J gene TRBJ2-7; TRBD2 might be the D (6 bases). CDR1 and CDR2 from the germline V gene are MNHEY and SVGAGI. The CDR3 contains 16 residues. V was pared by 2 bases and J by 4 bases, with 18 bases between. CDR3 region: CASSYGGTQPGYEQYF. The CDR3 bases are TGTGCCAGCAGTTACGGGGGGACTCAACCCGGGTACGAGCAGTACTTC.

There are a few counts of this clone. This chain links TRBV5-4 with TRBJ2-1; TRBD2 aligns across 9 bases. CDR1 is SGHNT, CDR2 YYREEE, per germline (reference sequence). Germline trimming cut 4 bases from V and 7 bases from J; bases unmatched to any gene: 6. This CDR3 has 14 residues. CDR3 region: CASSALGLANEQFF. The DNA of the CDR3 is TGTGCCAGCAGCGCACTGGGACTAGCTAATGAGCAGTTCTTC.

This chain links TRBV7-8 with TRBJ1-2; tentatively, D is TRBD1 (6 bases). The ends were cut back, 4 bases at V and 2 bases at J, with 8 bases in the middle. The CDR3 covers 13 residues. In germline, CDR1 is SGHVS, CDR2 FQNEAQ. The CDR3 DNA reads TGTGCCAGCAGCTCGGGACAAAACTATGGCTACACCTTC. It codes for CASSSGQNYGYTF.